Listed below are T cell receptor beta chains from one sample, sequenced in a study of regulatory T cells in long-lasting Graves disease. Using its own MiXCR run on the multiplex PCR reads, TCRdb lists one record per CDR3 protein. Of 300,000 or so distinct CDR3 sequences in the sample, around 20% were seen once. The source material was peripheral blood mononuclear cells (PBMCs), sampled when the disease was refractory, from a patient treated with antithyroid drugs. The source is a female donor with Graves disease. Both conserved end residues are part of each CDR3. The order of the fields is J gene, clone size, D gene, V gene, CDR3 protein. A D gene is named only where the DNA matches it firmly. The size entry is marked missing in some rows and otherwise reads once, few, many or a size class.

j_call: TRBJ2-7
clone_size: few
d_call: NA
v_call: TRBV4-1
cdr3_aa: CASSQDRNNVRYEQYF

j_call: TRBJ1-6
clone_size: many
d_call: NA
v_call: TRBV2
cdr3_aa: CASGREGVNSPLHF

j_call: TRBJ2-7
clone_size: many
d_call: TRBD1
v_call: TRBV30
cdr3_aa: CAWSVLETGPYEQYF

j_call: TRBJ1-3
clone_size: NA
d_call: NA
v_call: TRBV18
cdr3_aa: CASSPEVVFSGNTIYF

j_call: TRBJ2-7
clone_size: NA
d_call: NA
v_call: TRBV7-8
cdr3_aa: CASSFAQGSQSYEQYF

j_call: TRBJ2-7
clone_size: many
d_call: TRBD2
v_call: TRBV12-3/TRBV12-4
cdr3_aa: CASPGTRIYEQYF

j_call: TRBJ2-5
clone_size: NA
d_call: TRBD1
v_call: TRBV5-1
cdr3_aa: CASRTGGLGFQETQYF

j_call: TRBJ2-3
clone_size: NA
d_call: TRBD1
v_call: TRBV11-2
cdr3_aa: CASSSPRSTGTGTADTQYF

j_call: TRBJ1-2
clone_size: few
d_call: NA
v_call: TRBV7-9
cdr3_aa: CASSSLRGPKQGYTF

j_call: TRBJ2-7
clone_size: many
d_call: TRBD2
v_call: TRBV28
cdr3_aa: CASTSGGPYEQYF

j_call: TRBJ2-5
clone_size: many
d_call: TRBD1
v_call: TRBV11-2
cdr3_aa: CASSQQGVETQYF

j_call: TRBJ2-2
clone_size: few
d_call: NA
v_call: TRBV24-1
cdr3_aa: CATSDSGELFF

j_call: TRBJ2-7
clone_size: NA
d_call: TRBD1
v_call: TRBV5-8
cdr3_aa: CASSSLTGTGISYEQYF

j_call: TRBJ2-1
clone_size: NA
d_call: TRBD2
v_call: TRBV7-8
cdr3_aa: CASSRSSGWFDEQFF

j_call: TRBJ2-7
clone_size: NA
d_call: TRBD1
v_call: TRBV7-2
cdr3_aa: CASTQGVRNEQYF

j_call: TRBJ1-3
clone_size: NA
d_call: TRBD1
v_call: TRBV2
cdr3_aa: CASSPDRGLSGNTIYF

j_call: TRBJ2-7
clone_size: NA
d_call: TRBD1
v_call: TRBV19
cdr3_aa: CASNPPGQGSCRVYEQYF

j_call: TRBJ1-1
clone_size: many
d_call: NA
v_call: TRBV12-3/TRBV12-4
cdr3_aa: CASTLRSMNTEAFF

j_call: TRBJ1-4
clone_size: NA
d_call: TRBD1
v_call: TRBV12-3/TRBV12-4
cdr3_aa: CASSFGDRVDEKLFF

j_call: TRBJ2-3
clone_size: NA
d_call: TRBD1
v_call: TRBV6-1
cdr3_aa: CASRKGQGFTDTQYF

j_call: TRBJ1-2
clone_size: many
d_call: TRBD1
v_call: TRBV20-1
cdr3_aa: CSARDLRDSGRGYTF

j_call: TRBJ2-2
clone_size: many
d_call: NA
v_call: TRBV28
cdr3_aa: CASSLFAGLPSLNTGELFF

j_call: TRBJ1-4
clone_size: many
d_call: NA
v_call: TRBV11-2
cdr3_aa: CASSNSATNEKLFF

j_call: TRBJ2-2
clone_size: NA
d_call: TRBD1
v_call: TRBV7-9
cdr3_aa: CASSFPGTAGTGELFF

j_call: TRBJ2-4
clone_size: few
d_call: TRBD2
v_call: TRBV3-1
cdr3_aa: CASSGESGSGLVAKNIQYF

j_call: TRBJ1-2
clone_size: few
d_call: TRBD1
v_call: TRBV4-1
cdr3_aa: CASSQPGQGNYGYTF

j_call: TRBJ1-2
clone_size: many
d_call: NA
v_call: TRBV28
cdr3_aa: CASSLVRGRGYTF

j_call: TRBJ2-2
clone_size: NA
d_call: TRBD1
v_call: TRBV5-1
cdr3_aa: CASSPGDRGLNTGELFF

j_call: TRBJ1-3
clone_size: NA
d_call: NA
v_call: TRBV29-1
cdr3_aa: CSVGGHSGNTIYF

j_call: TRBJ2-7
clone_size: many
d_call: TRBD1
v_call: TRBV6-1
cdr3_aa: CASRRTGGADEQYF

j_call: TRBJ2-7
clone_size: NA
d_call: NA
v_call: TRBV4-1
cdr3_aa: CASSRGALFSYEQYF

j_call: TRBJ1-5
clone_size: NA
d_call: NA
v_call: TRBV19
cdr3_aa: CASRIGDSNQPQHF

j_call: TRBJ1-3
clone_size: NA
d_call: NA
v_call: TRBV9
cdr3_aa: CASSTSTGVGNTIYF

j_call: TRBJ1-2
clone_size: few
d_call: TRBD1
v_call: TRBV24-1
cdr3_aa: CATSDPKGDRGGYTF

j_call: TRBJ2-7
clone_size: many
d_call: NA
v_call: TRBV2
cdr3_aa: CATGARPIGEQYF

j_call: TRBJ2-7
clone_size: NA
d_call: NA
v_call: TRBV20-1
cdr3_aa: CSARVPGRLVGEQYF

j_call: TRBJ2-5
clone_size: many
d_call: NA
v_call: TRBV11-2
cdr3_aa: CASSLDRMSEKETQYF

j_call: TRBJ2-2
clone_size: once
d_call: NA
v_call: TRBV20-1
cdr3_aa: CSARDSTENTGELFF

j_call: TRBJ2-5
clone_size: few
d_call: TRBD1
v_call: TRBV9
cdr3_aa: CASSYQQGSGETQYF

j_call: TRBJ2-5
clone_size: many
d_call: TRBD2
v_call: TRBV7-9
cdr3_aa: CASSLDWAGEQETQYF

j_call: TRBJ1-6
clone_size: few
d_call: NA
v_call: TRBV30
cdr3_aa: CAWGVKRDRTTDNSPLHF

j_call: TRBJ1-2
clone_size: many
d_call: TRBD1
v_call: TRBV2
cdr3_aa: CASSGPGQGAVEGYTF

j_call: TRBJ2-7
clone_size: many
d_call: TRBD2
v_call: TRBV10-3
cdr3_aa: CAISRFGTSGRSYEQYF

j_call: TRBJ2-5
clone_size: NA
d_call: TRBD1
v_call: TRBV10-3
cdr3_aa: CAISEPDRGPGETQYF

j_call: TRBJ1-6
clone_size: few
d_call: NA
v_call: TRBV6-1
cdr3_aa: CASSPLETGGVHF

j_call: TRBJ2-5
clone_size: many
d_call: NA
v_call: TRBV11-1
cdr3_aa: CASSQNPGETQYF

j_call: TRBJ2-3
clone_size: NA
d_call: NA
v_call: TRBV4-1
cdr3_aa: CASSQTSAWPDTQYF

j_call: TRBJ1-1
clone_size: many
d_call: TRBD1
v_call: TRBV10-2
cdr3_aa: CASIPITGTGVGSTEAFF

j_call: TRBJ2-2
clone_size: few
d_call: NA
v_call: TRBV19
cdr3_aa: CASSMEGRGTGELFF

j_call: TRBJ1-6
clone_size: many
d_call: NA
v_call: TRBV28
cdr3_aa: CASGGRGEAGYNSPLHF

j_call: TRBJ2-7
clone_size: many
d_call: TRBD1
v_call: TRBV3-1
cdr3_aa: CASSPPGTGTEQYF

j_call: TRBJ2-2
clone_size: few
d_call: NA
v_call: TRBV3-1
cdr3_aa: CASSQDFGANTGELFF

j_call: TRBJ2-1
clone_size: NA
d_call: TRBD1
v_call: TRBV11-3
cdr3_aa: CASSFTPIDRGIYNEQFF